This note documents a single TCR beta chain sequence. What it recognizes is unknown. The record originates from a study of vaccination and CD4 T cells after COVID-19. Study overall: No peptide, an HIV-1 Nef pool, or a CEFX pool was what each control culture received.

An Oncomine TCR Beta short-read assay was used to sequence the DNA from cultured CD4+ T cells. One entry per CDR3 protein, called by TCRdb with MiXCR from the PCR reads. The table shows about 24,000 distinct CDR3 sequences, with around 45% occurring only once. The CDR3 runs 15 residues. V lost 4 bases and J lost 2, with 14 bases in between. The treatment denotes: roughly ten-day PBMC culture with coronavirus spike peptide pools or control peptides (ViraFEST assay). Sequences were obtained from CD4+ T cells from blood, cultured in vitro. The chain joins TRBV12-3 or TRBV12-4 to TRBJ2-5; possible D gene TRBD1, 6 bases. The sequence came from a human donor who had recovered from COVID-19. Here the CDR3 reads CASSSRTGLQETQYF. In nucleotides, the CDR3 is TGTGCCAGCAGTTCGAGAACAGGGCTACAAGAGACCCAGTACTTC.